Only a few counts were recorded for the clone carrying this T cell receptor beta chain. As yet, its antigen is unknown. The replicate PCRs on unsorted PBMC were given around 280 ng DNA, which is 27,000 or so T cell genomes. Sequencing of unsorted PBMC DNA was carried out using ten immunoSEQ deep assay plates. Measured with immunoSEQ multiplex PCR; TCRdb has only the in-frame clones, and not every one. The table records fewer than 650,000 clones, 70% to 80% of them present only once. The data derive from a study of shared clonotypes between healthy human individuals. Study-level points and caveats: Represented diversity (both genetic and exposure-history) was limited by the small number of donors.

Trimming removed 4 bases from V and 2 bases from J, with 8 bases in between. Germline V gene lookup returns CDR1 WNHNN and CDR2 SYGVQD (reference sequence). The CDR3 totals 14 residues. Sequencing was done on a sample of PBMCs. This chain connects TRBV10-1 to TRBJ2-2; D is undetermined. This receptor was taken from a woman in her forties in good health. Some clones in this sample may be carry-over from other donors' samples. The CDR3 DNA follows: TGCGCCAGCAGTGGTCAGTTTAACACCGGGGAGCTGTTTTTT. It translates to CASSGQFNTGELFF.